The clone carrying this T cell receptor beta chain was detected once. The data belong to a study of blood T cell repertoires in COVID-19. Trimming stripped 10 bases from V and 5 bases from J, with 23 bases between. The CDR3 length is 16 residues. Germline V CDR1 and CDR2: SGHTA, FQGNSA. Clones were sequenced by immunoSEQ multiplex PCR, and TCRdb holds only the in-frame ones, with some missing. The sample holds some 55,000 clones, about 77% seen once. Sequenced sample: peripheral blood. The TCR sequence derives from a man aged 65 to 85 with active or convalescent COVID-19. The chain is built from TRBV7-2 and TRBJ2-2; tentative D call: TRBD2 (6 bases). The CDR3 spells CATTSRAGRETGELFF. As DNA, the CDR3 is TGTGCCACTACCTCTAGGGCAGGGCGGGAAACCGGGGAGCTGTTTTTT.